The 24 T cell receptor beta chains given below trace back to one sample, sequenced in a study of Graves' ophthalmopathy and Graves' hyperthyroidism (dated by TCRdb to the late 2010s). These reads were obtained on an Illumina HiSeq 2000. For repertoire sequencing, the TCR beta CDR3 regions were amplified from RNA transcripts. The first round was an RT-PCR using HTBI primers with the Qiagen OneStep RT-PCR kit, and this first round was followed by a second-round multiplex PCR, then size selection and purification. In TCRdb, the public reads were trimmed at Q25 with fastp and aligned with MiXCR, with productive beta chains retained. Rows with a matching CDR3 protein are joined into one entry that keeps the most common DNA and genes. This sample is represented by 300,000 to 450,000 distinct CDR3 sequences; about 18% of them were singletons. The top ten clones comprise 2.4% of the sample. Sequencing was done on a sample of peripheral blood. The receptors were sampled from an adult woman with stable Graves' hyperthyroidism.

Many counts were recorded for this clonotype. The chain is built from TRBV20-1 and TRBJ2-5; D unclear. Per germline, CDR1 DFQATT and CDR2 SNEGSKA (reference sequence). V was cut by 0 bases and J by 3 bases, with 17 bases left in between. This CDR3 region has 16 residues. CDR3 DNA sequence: TGCAGTGCTAGAGATGGTACAGTGGGGTTTGAAGAGACCCAGTACTTC. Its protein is CSARDGTVGFEETQYF.

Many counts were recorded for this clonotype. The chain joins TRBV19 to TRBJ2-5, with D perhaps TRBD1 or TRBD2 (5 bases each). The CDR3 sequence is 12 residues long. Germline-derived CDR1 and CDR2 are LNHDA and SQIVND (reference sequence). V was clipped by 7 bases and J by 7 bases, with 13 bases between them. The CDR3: CASTRDEGTQYF. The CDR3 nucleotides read TGTGCCAGTACAAGGGACGAGGGGACCCAGTACTTC.

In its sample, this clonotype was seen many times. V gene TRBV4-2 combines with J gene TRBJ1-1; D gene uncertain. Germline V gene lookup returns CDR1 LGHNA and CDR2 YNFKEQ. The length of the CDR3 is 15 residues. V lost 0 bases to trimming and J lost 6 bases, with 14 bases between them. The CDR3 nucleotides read TGTGCCAGCAGCCAAGATAAAGGCAGAGGCCCTGAAGCTTTCTTT. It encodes CASSQDKGRGPEAFF.

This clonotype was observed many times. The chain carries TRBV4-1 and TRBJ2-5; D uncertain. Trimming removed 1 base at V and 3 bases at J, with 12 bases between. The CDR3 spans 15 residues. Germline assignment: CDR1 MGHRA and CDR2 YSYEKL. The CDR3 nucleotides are TGCGCCAGCAGCCAAGTTCTAACGGCAGAAGAGACCCAGTACTTC. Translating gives CASSQVLTAEETQYF.

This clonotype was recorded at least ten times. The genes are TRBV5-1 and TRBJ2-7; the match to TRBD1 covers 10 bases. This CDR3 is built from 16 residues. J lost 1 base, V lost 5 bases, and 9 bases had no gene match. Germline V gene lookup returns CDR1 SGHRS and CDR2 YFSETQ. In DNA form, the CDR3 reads TGCGCCAGCAGGCATAATCCGGGACAGGGGTCCTACGAGCAGTACTTC. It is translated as CASRHNPGQGSYEQYF.

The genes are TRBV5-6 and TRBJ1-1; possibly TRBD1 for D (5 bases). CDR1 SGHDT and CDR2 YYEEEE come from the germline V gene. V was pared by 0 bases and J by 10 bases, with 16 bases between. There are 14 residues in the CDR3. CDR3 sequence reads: CASSLGGALRVAFF. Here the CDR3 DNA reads TGTGCCAGCAGCTTGGGGGGCGCCTTGAGGGTAGCTTTCTTT.

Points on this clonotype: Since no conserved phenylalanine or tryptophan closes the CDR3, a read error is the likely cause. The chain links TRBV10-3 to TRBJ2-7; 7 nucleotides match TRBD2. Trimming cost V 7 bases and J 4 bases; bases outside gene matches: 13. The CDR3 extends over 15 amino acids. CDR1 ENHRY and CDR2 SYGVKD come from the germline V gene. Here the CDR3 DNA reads TGTGCCATCATCCCCGGGGAGGGACCATATTACGAGCAGTACTTG. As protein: CAIIPGEGPYYEQYL.

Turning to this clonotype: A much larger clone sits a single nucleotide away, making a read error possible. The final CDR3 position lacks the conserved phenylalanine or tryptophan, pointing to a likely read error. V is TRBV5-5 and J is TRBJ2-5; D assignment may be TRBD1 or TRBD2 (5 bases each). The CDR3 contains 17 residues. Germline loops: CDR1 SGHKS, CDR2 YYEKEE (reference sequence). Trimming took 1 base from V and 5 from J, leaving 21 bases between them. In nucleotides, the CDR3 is TGTGCCAGCAGCTTGCTCCCCTCGACGGGGCGGTCGGAGACCCAGTACTAC. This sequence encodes CASSLLPSTGRSETQYY.

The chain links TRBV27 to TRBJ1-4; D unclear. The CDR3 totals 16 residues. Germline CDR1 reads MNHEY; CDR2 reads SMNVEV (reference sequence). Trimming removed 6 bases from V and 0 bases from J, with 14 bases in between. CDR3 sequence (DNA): TGTGCCAGCAGCTTAAGGCCCTCGACAACTAATGAAAAACTGTTTTTT. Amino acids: CASSLRPSTTNEKLFF.

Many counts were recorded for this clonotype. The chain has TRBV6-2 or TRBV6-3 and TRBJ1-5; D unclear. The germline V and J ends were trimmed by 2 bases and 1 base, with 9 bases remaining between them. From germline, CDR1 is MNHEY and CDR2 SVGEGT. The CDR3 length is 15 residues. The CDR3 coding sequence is TGTGCCAGCAGTTACAGACTATCGAGCAATCAGCCCCAGCATTTT. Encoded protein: CASSYRLSSNQPQHF.

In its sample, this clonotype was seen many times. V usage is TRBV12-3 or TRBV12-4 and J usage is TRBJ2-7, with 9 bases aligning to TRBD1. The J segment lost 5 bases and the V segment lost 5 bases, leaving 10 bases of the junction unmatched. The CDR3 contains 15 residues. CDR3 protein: CASSGYGQGKDEQYF. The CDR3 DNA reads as TGTGCCAGCAGTGGATACGGACAGGGGAAGGACGAGCAGTACTTC.

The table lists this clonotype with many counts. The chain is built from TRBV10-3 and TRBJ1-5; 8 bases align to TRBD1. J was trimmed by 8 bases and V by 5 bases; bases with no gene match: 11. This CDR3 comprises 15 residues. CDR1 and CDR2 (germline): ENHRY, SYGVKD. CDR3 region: CAISPGQGEVEPQHF. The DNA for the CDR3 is TGTGCCATCAGTCCCGGACAGGGAGAAGTTGAGCCCCAGCATTTT.

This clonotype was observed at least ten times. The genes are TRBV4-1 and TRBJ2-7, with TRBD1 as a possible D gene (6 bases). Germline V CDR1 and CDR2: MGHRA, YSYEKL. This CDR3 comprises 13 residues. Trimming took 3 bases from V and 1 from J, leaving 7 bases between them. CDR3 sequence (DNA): TGCGCCAGCAGCCAGACAGGTTCCTACGAGCAGTACTTC. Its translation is CASSQTGSYEQYF.

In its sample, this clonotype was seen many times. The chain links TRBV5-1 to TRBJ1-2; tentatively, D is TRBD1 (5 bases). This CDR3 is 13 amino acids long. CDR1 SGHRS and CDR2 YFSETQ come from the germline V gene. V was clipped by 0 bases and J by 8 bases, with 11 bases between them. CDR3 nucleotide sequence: TGCGCCAGCAGCTTGGCGGGACCACACGGCTACACCTTC. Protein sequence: CASSLAGPHGYTF.

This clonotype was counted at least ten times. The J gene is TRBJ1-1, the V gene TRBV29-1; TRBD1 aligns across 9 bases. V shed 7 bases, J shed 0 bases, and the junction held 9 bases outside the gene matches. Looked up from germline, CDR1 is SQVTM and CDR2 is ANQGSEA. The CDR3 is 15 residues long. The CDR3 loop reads CSATGGEFMNTEAFF. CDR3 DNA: TGCAGCGCAACAGGGGGCGAGTTCATGAACACTGAAGCTTTCTTT.

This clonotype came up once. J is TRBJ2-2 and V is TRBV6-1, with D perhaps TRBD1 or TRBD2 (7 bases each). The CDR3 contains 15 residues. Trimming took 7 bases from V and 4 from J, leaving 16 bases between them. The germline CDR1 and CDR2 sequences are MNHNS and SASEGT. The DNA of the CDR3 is TGTGCCAGCACTCCTCAGGGGGGGGGCACCGGGGAGCTGTTTTTT. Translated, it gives CASTPQGGGTGELFF.

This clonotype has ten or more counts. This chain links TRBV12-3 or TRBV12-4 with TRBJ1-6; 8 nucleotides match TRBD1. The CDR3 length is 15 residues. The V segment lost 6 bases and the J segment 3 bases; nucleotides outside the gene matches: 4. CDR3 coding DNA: TGTGCCAGCAGCGACACAGGGGGCTATAATTCACCCCTCCACTTT. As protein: CASSDTGGYNSPLHF.

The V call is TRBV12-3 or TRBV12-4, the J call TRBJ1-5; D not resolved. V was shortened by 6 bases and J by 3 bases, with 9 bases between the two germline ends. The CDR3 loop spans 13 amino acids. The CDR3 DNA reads TGTGCCAGCAGATACCTCAACAATCAGCCCCAGCATTTT. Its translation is CASRYLNNQPQHF.

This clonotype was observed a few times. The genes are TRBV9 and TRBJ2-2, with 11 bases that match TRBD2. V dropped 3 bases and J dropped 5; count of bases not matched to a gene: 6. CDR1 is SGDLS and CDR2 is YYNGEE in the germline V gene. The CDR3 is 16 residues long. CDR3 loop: CASSGTSGRYTGELFF. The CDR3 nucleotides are TGTGCCAGCAGCGGAACTAGCGGGAGATATACCGGGGAGCTGTTTTTT.

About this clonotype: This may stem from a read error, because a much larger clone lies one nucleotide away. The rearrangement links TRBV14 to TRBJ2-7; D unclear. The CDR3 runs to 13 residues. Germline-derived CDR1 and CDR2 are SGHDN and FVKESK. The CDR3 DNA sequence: TGTGCCAGCAGCCCACATCCCCCGAACGATCAGTACTTC. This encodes CASSPHPPNDQYF.

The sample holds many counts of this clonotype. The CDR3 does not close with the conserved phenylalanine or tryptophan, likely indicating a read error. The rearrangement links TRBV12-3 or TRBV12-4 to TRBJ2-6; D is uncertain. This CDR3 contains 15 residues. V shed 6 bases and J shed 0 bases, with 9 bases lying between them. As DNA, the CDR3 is TGTGCCAGCAGGACCACCTACTCTGGGGCCAACGTCCTGACTCTC. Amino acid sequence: CASRTTYSGANVLTL.

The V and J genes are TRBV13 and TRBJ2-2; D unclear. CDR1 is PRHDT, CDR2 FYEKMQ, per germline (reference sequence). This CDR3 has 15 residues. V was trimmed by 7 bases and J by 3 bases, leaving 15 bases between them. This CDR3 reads CASNRARWDTGELFF. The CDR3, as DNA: TGTGCCAGCAACCGAGCCCGGTGGGACACCGGGGAGCTGTTTTTT.

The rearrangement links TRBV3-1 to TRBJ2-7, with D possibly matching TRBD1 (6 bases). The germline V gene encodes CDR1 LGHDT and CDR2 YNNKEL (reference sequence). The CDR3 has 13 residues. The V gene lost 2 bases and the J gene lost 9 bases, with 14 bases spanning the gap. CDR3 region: CASSQSRQDPQYF. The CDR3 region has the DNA TGTGCCAGCAGCCAAAGTCGACAGGACCCGCAGTACTTC.

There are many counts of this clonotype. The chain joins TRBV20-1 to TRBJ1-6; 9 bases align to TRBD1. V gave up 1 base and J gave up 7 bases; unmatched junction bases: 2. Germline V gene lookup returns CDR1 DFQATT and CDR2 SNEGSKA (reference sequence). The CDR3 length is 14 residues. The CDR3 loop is CSARGTGVNSPLHF. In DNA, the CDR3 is TGCAGTGCTAGAGGGACAGGGGTGAATTCACCCCTCCACTTT.